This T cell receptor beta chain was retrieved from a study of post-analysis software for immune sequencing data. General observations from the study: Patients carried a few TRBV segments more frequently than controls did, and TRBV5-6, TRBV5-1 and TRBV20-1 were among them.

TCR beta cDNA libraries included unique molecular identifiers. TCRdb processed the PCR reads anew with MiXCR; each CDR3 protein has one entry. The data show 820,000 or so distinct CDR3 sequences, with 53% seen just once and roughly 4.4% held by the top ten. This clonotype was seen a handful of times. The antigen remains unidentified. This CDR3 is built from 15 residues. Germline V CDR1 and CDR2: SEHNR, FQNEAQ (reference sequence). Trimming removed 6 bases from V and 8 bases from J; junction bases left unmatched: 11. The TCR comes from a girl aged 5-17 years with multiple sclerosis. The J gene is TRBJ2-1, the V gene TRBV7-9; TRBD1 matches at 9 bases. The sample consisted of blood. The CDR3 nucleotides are TGTGCCAGCAGTATTTCGGGACAGGGTCTCCATGAGCAGTTCTTC. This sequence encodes CASSISGQGLHEQFF.